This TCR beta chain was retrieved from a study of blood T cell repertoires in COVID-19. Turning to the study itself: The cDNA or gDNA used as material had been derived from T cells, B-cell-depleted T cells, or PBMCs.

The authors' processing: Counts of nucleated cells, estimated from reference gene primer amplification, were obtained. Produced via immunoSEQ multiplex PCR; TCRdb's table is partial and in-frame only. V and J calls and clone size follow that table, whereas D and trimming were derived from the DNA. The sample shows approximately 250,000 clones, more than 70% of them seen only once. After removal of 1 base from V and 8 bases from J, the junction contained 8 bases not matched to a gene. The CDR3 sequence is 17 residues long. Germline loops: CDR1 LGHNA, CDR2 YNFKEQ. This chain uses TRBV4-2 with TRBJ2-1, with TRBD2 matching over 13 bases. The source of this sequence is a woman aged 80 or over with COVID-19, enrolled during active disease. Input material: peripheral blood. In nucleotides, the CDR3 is TGTGCCAGCAGCCAAGTATCACTAGCGGGGGGGCTCGATGAGCAGTTCTTC. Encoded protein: CASSQVSLAGGLDEQFF.